The rows below give T cell receptor beta chains drawn from one sample of a study of CD8 T cells in ankylosing spondylitis. A single record per CDR3 protein comes from TCRdb applying MiXCR to the 5' RACE reads. The sample includes around 430,000 distinct CDR3 sequences, under 20% of them seen just once. Sequenced: blood, either unsorted or a sorted T cell fraction (not recorded which). These receptors originate from a male donor with ankylosing spondylitis. Both conserved end residues are part of each CDR3. D genes are given only for firm matches. Clone size appears in some rows only: once, few, many, or a class for an expanded clone.

clone_size: .; d_call: TRBD2; v_call: TRBV20-1; j_call: TRBJ2-7; cdr3_aa: CSAFSSGSSYEQYF; cdr3_nt: TGCAGTGCTTTTTCTAGCGGGAGTTCCTACGAGCAGTACTTC
clone_size: .; d_call: .; v_call: TRBV5-1; j_call: TRBJ2-1; cdr3_aa: CASSLERSNNEQFF; cdr3_nt: TGCGCCAGCAGCTTGGAGCGATCAAACAATGAGCAGTTCTTC
clone_size: few; d_call: .; v_call: TRBV6-2/TRBV6-3; j_call: TRBJ1-5; cdr3_aa: CASSYVRQNQPQHF; cdr3_nt: TGTGCCAGCAGTTATGTCCGCCAGAATCAGCCCCAGCATTTT
clone_size: .; d_call: .; v_call: TRBV30; j_call: TRBJ2-1; cdr3_aa: CAWSWSSYNEQFF; cdr3_nt: TGTGCCTGGAGCTGGAGCTCCTACAATGAGCAGTTCTTC
clone_size: .; d_call: .; v_call: TRBV5-1; j_call: TRBJ2-5; cdr3_aa: CASSLMETQYF; cdr3_nt: TGCGCCAGCAGCTTGATGGAGACCCAGTACTTC
clone_size: few; d_call: .; v_call: TRBV24-1; j_call: TRBJ1-5; cdr3_aa: CATSDRGASEPQHF; cdr3_nt: TGTGCCACCAGTGATCGCGGGGCCTCGGAGCCCCAGCATTTT
clone_size: once; d_call: .; v_call: TRBV4-2; j_call: TRBJ1-1; cdr3_aa: CASSQVDSTGAFF; cdr3_nt: TGTGCCAGCAGCCAAGTAGACAGCACTGGAGCTTTCTTT
clone_size: .; d_call: TRBD1; v_call: TRBV9; j_call: TRBJ1-2; cdr3_aa: CASSVGQGSFRDYGYTF; cdr3_nt: TGTGCCAGCAGCGTCGGACAGGGCTCCTTTCGGGACTATGGTTACACCTTC
clone_size: few; d_call: TRBD1; v_call: TRBV18; j_call: TRBJ2-6; cdr3_aa: CASSRDRGVSGANVLTF; cdr3_nt: TGTGCCAGCTCACGGGACAGGGGAGTTTCTGGGGCCAACGTCCTGACTTTC
clone_size: few; d_call: .; v_call: TRBV7-2; j_call: TRBJ2-2; cdr3_aa: CARTRKELHTGELFF; cdr3_nt: TGTGCCAGGACGAGGAAGGAGCTCCACACCGGGGAGCTGTTTTTT
clone_size: .; d_call: TRBD1; v_call: TRBV7-2; j_call: TRBJ1-5; cdr3_aa: CASSFQGTGGNQPQHF; cdr3_nt: TGTGCCAGCAGCTTCCAGGGGACAGGGGGCAATCAGCCCCAGCATTTT
clone_size: few; d_call: .; v_call: TRBV30; j_call: TRBJ1-1; cdr3_aa: CASGRGGGTEAFF; cdr3_nt: TGTGCCTCCGGGCGGGGCGGCGGGACTGAAGCTTTCTTT
clone_size: few; d_call: .; v_call: TRBV12-3/TRBV12-4; j_call: TRBJ1-2; cdr3_aa: CASSSTTGNYGYTF; cdr3_nt: TGTGCCAGCAGTTCCACTACAGGGAACTATGGCTACACCTTC
clone_size: few; d_call: TRBD1; v_call: TRBV5-6; j_call: TRBJ2-1; cdr3_aa: CASTPDRGRSYNEQFF; cdr3_nt: TGTGCCAGCACCCCTGACAGGGGCCGGTCCTACAATGAGCAGTTCTTC
clone_size: few; d_call: TRBD1; v_call: TRBV12-3/TRBV12-4; j_call: TRBJ1-4; cdr3_aa: CASSLAYRGSEKLFF; cdr3_nt: TGTGCCAGCAGTTTAGCGTACAGGGGTAGTGAAAAACTGTTTTTT
clone_size: many; d_call: TRBD1; v_call: TRBV11-3; j_call: TRBJ2-2; cdr3_aa: CASSPQGQGAGELFF; cdr3_nt: TGTGCCAGCAGCCCCCAGGGACAGGGGGCCGGGGAGCTGTTTTTT
clone_size: few; d_call: .; v_call: TRBV20-1; j_call: TRBJ1-5; cdr3_aa: CSAIQGFQPQHF; cdr3_nt: TGCAGTGCAATACAGGGTTTTCAGCCCCAGCATTTT
clone_size: .; d_call: .; v_call: TRBV20-1; j_call: TRBJ1-4; cdr3_aa: CSGQSTNEKLFF; cdr3_nt: TGCAGTGGCCAGTCAACTAATGAAAAACTGTTTTTT
clone_size: .; d_call: .; v_call: TRBV27; j_call: TRBJ2-1; cdr3_aa: CASSTLSPGDYNEQFF; cdr3_nt: TGTGCCAGCAGTACCCTGTCCCCTGGGGACTACAATGAGCAGTTCTTC
clone_size: .; d_call: .; v_call: TRBV15; j_call: TRBJ2-5; cdr3_aa: CATSRDPRMEETQYF; cdr3_nt: TGTGCCACCAGCAGAGATCCCCGGATGGAAGAGACCCAGTACTTC
clone_size: .; d_call: .; v_call: TRBV7-2; j_call: TRBJ2-1; cdr3_aa: CASIPPGAYNEQFF; cdr3_nt: TGTGCCAGCATCCCCCCCGGGGCCTACAATGAGCAGTTCTTC
clone_size: .; d_call: .; v_call: TRBV12-3/TRBV12-4; j_call: TRBJ2-3; cdr3_aa: CASTLKADTQYF; cdr3_nt: TGTGCCAGCACCTTAAAAGCAGATACGCAGTATTTT